This T cell receptor (beta chain) was identified during a study of blood T cell repertoires in COVID-19. For the study at large: Samples came from the United States, Italy and Spain, spanning acute and convalescent COVID-19. PBMCs, B-cell-depleted T cells, or T cells provided the cDNA or gDNA that made up the material.

The germline V gene has CDR1 SGHDT and CDR2 YYEEEE. This CDR3 has 13 residues. V lost 1 base and J lost 3, with 7 bases in between. Original processing methods: For nucleated cells, counts were estimated from reference gene primer amplification. Produced via immunoSEQ multiplex PCR; TCRdb's table is partial and in-frame only. V, J and clone size are those of that table, while D and trimming were read from the DNA. The sample lists 140,000 or so clones, roughly 88% occurring once. V usage is TRBV5-6 and J usage is TRBJ2-5; TRBD1 is a possible D gene (5 bases). The source of this sequence is a man aged 60-69 years with active or convalescent COVID-19. The sequencing sample was made of peripheral blood. Written as DNA, the CDR3 is TGTGCCAGCAGCTTGAGGGGCAAAGAGACCCAGTACTTC. This translates into CASSLRGKETQYF.